This is a list of T cell receptor beta chains from one sample in a study of T cells in Graves' hyperthyroidism and ophthalmopathy. MiXCR, run by TCRdb on the multiplex PCR reads, gives a single entry per CDR3 protein. The data show approximately 600,000 distinct CDR3 sequences, less than 25% seen once. Material: blood. The receptors stem from a young man with Graves' ophthalmopathy. The CDR3 runs from the conserved cysteine through the conserved F or W. A D gene is named only where the DNA matches it firmly. Clone sizes are given selectively: once, few, many, or a class where the clone is expanded.

J: TRBJ2-7
D: TRBD1
size: -
V: TRBV18
DNA: TGTGCCAGCTCACCACCGGACAGGGGTCCCTACGAGCAGTACTTC
CDR3: CASSPPDRGPYEQYF

J: TRBJ2-3
D: -
size: few
V: TRBV28
DNA: TGTGCCAGCAGCCCTCCTAACCACCTTACAGATACGCAGTATTTT
CDR3: CASSPPNHLTDTQYF

J: TRBJ2-5
D: TRBD2
size: many
V: TRBV11-1
DNA: TGTGCCAGCAGCCATGAGCGGGAGGTCGTGGAGACCCAGTACTTC
CDR3: CASSHEREVVETQYF

J: TRBJ2-3
D: TRBD1
size: -
V: TRBV12-3/TRBV12-4
DNA: TGTGCCAGCACCCCCGGGACAGGGGGCACAGATACGCAGTATTTT
CDR3: CASTPGTGGTDTQYF

J: TRBJ1-1
D: -
size: -
V: TRBV6-1
DNA: TGTGCCAGCGGTGCTGCTGGAAAGGGGGCTGAAGCTTTCTTT
CDR3: CASGAAGKGAEAFF

J: TRBJ2-2
D: -
size: few
V: TRBV20-1
DNA: TGCAGTGCTAGCCGCGACGGCTCCGCGAACACCGGGGAGCTGTTTTTT
CDR3: CSASRDGSANTGELFF

J: TRBJ2-2
D: -
size: -
V: TRBV4-1
DNA: TGCGCCAGCAGCGCGCAGGGCACCGGGGAGCTGTTTTTT
CDR3: CASSAQGTGELFF

J: TRBJ2-2
D: -
size: -
V: TRBV7-2
DNA: TGTGCCAGCAGCCCAAGTGGCTTAGAGAGGAACACCGGGGAGCTGTTTTTT
CDR3: CASSPSGLERNTGELFF

J: TRBJ1-5
D: -
size: many
V: TRBV3-1
DNA: TGTGCCAGCAGCCCAGCAGGGAGCAATCAGCCCCAGCATTTT
CDR3: CASSPAGSNQPQHF

J: TRBJ2-1
D: TRBD2
size: -
V: TRBV20-1
DNA: TGCAGTGCTGAGCGGGAGAGTCAGTTCTTC
CDR3: CSAERESQFF

J: TRBJ1-3
D: -
size: -
V: TRBV29-1
DNA: TGCAGCGTTGAGCTCCCGATCTCTGGAAACACCATATATTTT
CDR3: CSVELPISGNTIYF

J: TRBJ2-7
D: TRBD1
size: -
V: TRBV14
DNA: TGTGCCAGCAGCCACATATCGACAGGGGCCTACGAGCAGTACTTC
CDR3: CASSHISTGAYEQYF

J: TRBJ1-4
D: -
size: -
V: TRBV28
DNA: TGTGCCAGCAGTTTACGGCCTGGGTATGTGTTTTTT
CDR3: CASSLRPGYVFF

J: TRBJ2-3
D: -
size: many
V: TRBV28
DNA: TGTGCCAGCAGTCACCACAGCCTCGGGTCAGATACGCAGTATTTT
CDR3: CASSHHSLGSDTQYF

J: TRBJ1-1
D: -
size: few
V: TRBV5-6
DNA: TGTGCCAGCAGCTTGGAAACTGAGGAAGCTTTCTTT
CDR3: CASSLETEEAFF

J: TRBJ2-7
D: TRBD1
size: -
V: TRBV7-9
DNA: TGTGCCAGCACCTCCTCTTGGGACAGGGGGCGGGACGAGCAGTACTTC
CDR3: CASTSSWDRGRDEQYF

J: TRBJ2-1
D: TRBD1
size: few
V: TRBV20-1
DNA: TGCAGTGCTAGAGATCCCGGTAGGGCAGGGGGCTCCTACAATGAGCAGTTCTTC
CDR3: CSARDPGRAGGSYNEQFF

J: TRBJ1-6
D: -
size: few
V: TRBV2
DNA: TGTGCCAGCACGGAAGAGGCTTCCTCACCCCTCCACTTT
CDR3: CASTEEASSPLHF

J: TRBJ2-1
D: -
size: -
V: TRBV6-1
DNA: TGTGCCAGCAGTACCACCTTCAGTGGCGGGAAAGACAATGAGCAGTTCTTC
CDR3: CASSTTFSGGKDNEQFF

J: TRBJ2-1
D: TRBD1
size: -
V: TRBV4-1
DNA: TGCGCCAGCAGCCAAGCCGGGACAGGGGTAAATGAGCAGTTCTTC
CDR3: CASSQAGTGVNEQFF

J: TRBJ2-6
D: -
size: many
V: TRBV7-3
DNA: TGTGCCAGCAGATCCCCCTCGGGGTCTGGGGCCAACGTCCTGACTTTC
CDR3: CASRSPSGSGANVLTF

J: TRBJ2-6
D: -
size: -
V: TRBV18
DNA: TGTGCCAGCTCACCACCAATCTTATCCGGGGCCAACGTCCTGACTTTC
CDR3: CASSPPILSGANVLTF

J: TRBJ2-7
D: TRBD1
size: many
V: TRBV11-2
DNA: TGTGCCAGCAGCCCGCTTAATCGGCCCAGGGGGCGAAACTACGAGCAGTACTTC
CDR3: CASSPLNRPRGRNYEQYF

J: TRBJ2-2
D: -
size: -
V: TRBV28
DNA: TGTGCCAGCAGCCACTGGGGGAGGGGGCAATCCGGGGAGCTGTTTTTT
CDR3: CASSHWGRGQSGELFF